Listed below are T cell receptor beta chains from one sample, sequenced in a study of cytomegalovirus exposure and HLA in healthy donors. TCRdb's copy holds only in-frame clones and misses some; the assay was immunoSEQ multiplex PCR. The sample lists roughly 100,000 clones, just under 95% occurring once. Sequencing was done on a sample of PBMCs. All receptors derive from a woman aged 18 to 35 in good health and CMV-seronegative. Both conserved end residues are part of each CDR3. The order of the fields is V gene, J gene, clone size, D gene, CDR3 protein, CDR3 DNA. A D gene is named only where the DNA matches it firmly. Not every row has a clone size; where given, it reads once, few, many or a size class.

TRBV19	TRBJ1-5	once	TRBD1	CASITLDRGQEYQPQHF	TGTGCCAGTATCACCTTGGACAGGGGGCAGGAATATCAGCCCCAGCATTTT
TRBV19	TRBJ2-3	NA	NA	CATFGDTQYF	TGTGCCACGTTCGGGGATACGCAGTATTTT
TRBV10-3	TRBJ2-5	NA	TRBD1	CAISSGQLQETQYF	TGTGCCATCAGCTCGGGACAGCTCCAAGAGACCCAGTACTTC
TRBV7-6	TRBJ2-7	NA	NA	CASSPQGHFNEQYF	TGTGCCAGCAGTCCACAGGGCCACTTCAACGAGCAGTACTTC
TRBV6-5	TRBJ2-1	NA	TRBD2	CASSYLAGGDNEQFF	TGTGCCAGCAGTTACTTGGCGGGGGGGGACAATGAGCAGTTCTTC
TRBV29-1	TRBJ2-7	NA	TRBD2	CSVEGASGSSEQYF	TGCAGCGTTGAAGGGGCTAGCGGGAGTAGTGAGCAGTACTTC
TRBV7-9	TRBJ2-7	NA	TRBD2	CASSSTSGGSYEQYF	TGTGCCAGCAGCTCGACTAGCGGGGGGTCCTACGAGCAGTACTTC
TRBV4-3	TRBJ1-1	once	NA	CASSQEQNTEAFF	TGCGCCAGCAGCCAAGAACAGAACACTGAAGCTTTCTTT
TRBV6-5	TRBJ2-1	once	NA	CASTEGPSGNNEQFF	TGTGCCAGCACCGAAGGGCCCAGCGGAAACAATGAGCAGTTCTTC
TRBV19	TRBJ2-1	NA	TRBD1	CASSLGQGIEQFF	TGTGCCAGTAGCCTTGGACAGGGGATTGAGCAGTTCTTC
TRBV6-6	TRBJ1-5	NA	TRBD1	CASSSPNRGGNQPQHF	TGTGCCAGCAGTTCGCCGAACAGGGGTGGCAATCAGCCCCAGCATTTT
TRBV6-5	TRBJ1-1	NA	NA	CASSEGGLNTEAFF	TGTGCCAGCAGCGAAGGCGGTCTGAACACTGAAGCTTTCTTT
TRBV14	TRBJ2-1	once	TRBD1	CASSQGWGGQGMFF	TGTGCCAGCAGCCAAGGTTGGGGGGGACAGGGAATGTTCTTC
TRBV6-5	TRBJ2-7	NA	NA	CASSYQIKSYEQYF	TGTGCCAGCAGTTACCAAATAAAGTCCTACGAGCAGTACTTC
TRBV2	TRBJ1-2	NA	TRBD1	CASSEDRGRHFGYTF	TGTGCCAGCAGTGAAGACAGGGGGCGGCATTTTGGCTACACCTTC
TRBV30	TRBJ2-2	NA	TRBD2	CAWSPSGVNTGELFF	TGTGCCTGGAGTCCTAGCGGGGTTAACACCGGGGAGCTGTTTTTT
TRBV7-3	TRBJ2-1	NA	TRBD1	CASSLKGASSYNEQFF	TGTGCCAGCAGCTTAAAGGGGGCGAGCTCCTACAATGAGCAGTTCTTC
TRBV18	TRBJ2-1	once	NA	CASSPPSQGPSTNEQFF	TGTGCCAGCTCACCACCGAGTCAGGGGCCGTCTACGAATGAGCAGTTCTTC
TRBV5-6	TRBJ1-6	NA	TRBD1	CASSRDRDRGNSPLHF	TGTGCCAGCAGCCGGGACAGGGATCGAGGGAATTCACCCCTCCACTTT
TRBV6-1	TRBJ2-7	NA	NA	CASSDTPGEQYF	TGTGCCAGCAGTGATACCCCAGGCGAGCAGTACTTC
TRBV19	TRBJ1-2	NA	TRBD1	CASSPGGRGYTF	TGTGCCAGTAGTCCAGGGGGTCGTGGCTACACCTTC